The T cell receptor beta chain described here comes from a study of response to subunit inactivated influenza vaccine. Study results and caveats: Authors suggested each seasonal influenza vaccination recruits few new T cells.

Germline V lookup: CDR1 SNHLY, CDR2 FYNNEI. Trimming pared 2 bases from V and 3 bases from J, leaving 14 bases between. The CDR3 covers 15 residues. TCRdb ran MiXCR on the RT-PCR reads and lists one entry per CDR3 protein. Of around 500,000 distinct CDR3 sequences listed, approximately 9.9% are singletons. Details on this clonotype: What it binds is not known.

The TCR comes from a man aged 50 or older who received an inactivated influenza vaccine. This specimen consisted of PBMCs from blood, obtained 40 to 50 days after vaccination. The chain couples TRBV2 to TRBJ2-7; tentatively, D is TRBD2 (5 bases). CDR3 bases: TGTGCCAGCAGTGAACTACTAGTTAGTGTCTACGAGCAGTACTTC. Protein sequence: CASSELLVSVYEQYF. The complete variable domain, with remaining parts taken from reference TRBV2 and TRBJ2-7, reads EPEVTQTPSHQVTQMGQEVILRCVPISNHLYFYWYRQILGQKVEFLVSFYNNEISEKSEIFDDQFSVERPDGSNFTLKIRSTKLEDSAMYFCASSELLVSVYEQYFGPGTRLTVT.